This is a list of T cell receptor beta chains from one sample in a study of read filtering for tumor transcriptome and immune sequencing. TCRdb fed the reads into MiXCR, producing one record per CDR3 protein. The data show approximately 90,000 distinct CDR3 sequences, around a fifth seen once. The sample consisted of a population of CD138-negative cells sorted from bone marrow. Receptors originate from a donor at least 40 years old with multiple myeloma. CDR3s include the opening cysteine and the closing phenylalanine or tryptophan. D genes are given only for firm matches. Some rows have no size entry. The others give once, few or many, or a class for an expanded clone.

>TRBV5-1|NA|TRBJ1-4|many
TGCGCCAGCAAGCTTGGAGCTAGTGAAAAACTGTTTTTT
CASKLGASEKLFF
>TRBV10-2|NA|TRBJ1-5|NA
TGCGCCAGCGAGGGGGGTTATAGCAATCAGCCCCAGCATTTT
CASEGGYSNQPQHF
>TRBV6-2/TRBV6-3|NA|TRBJ2-1|NA
TGTGCCAGCAGTTACTGGGGCAGCCCGAGCTCCTACAATGAGCAGTTCTTC
CASSYWGSPSSYNEQFF
>TRBV10-3|NA|TRBJ2-1|medium-sized
TGTGCCATCAGTGATGTTGGGGCCCACTACAATGAGCAGTTCTTC
CAISDVGAHYNEQFF
>TRBV11-3|NA|TRBJ2-3|NA
TGTGCCAGCAGCTTCGCGTCCGGGAGTACGCAGTATTTT
CASSFASGSTQYF
>TRBV5-6|NA|TRBJ1-4|NA
TGTGCCAGCTGCCGAGTGGACGGAAATGAAAAACTGTTTTTT
CASCRVDGNEKLFF
>TRBV2|TRBD1|TRBJ2-3|NA
TGTGCCATCACGAAAGGGGGCCTGGGTACGCAGTATTTT
CAITKGGLGTQYF
>TRBV6-5|NA|TRBJ1-1|few
TGTGCCAGCAGTTATGTGGGGCAGGAGAAGAACACTGAAGCTTTCTTT
CASSYVGQEKNTEAFF
>TRBV28|NA|TRBJ1-1|many
TGTGCCAGCAGCCTCTCCCGGGGCACAGCTTTCTTT
CASSLSRGTAFF
>TRBV18|NA|TRBJ1-5|NA
TGTGCCTGCTCTCCTGGACGGCTGGCCCAGCATTTT
CACSPGRLAQHF